The rows below give T cell receptor beta chains drawn from one sample of a study of response to subunit inactivated influenza vaccine. Via MiXCR, TCRdb re-called the RT-PCR reads, giving one row per CDR3 protein. Of more than 450,000 distinct CDR3 sequences detected, 11% appear once; the ten largest clones hold 9.5% to 11%. These data are also associated with another study on T cells expressing NK-cell markers.

The sequencing here drew on PBMCs from blood, taken on the day of vaccination. The receptors were sampled from a man in his fifties or sixties who received an inactivated influenza vaccine. CDR3s include the opening cysteine and the closing phenylalanine or tryptophan. Each record gives: clone size, J gene, D gene, V gene, CDR3 DNA, CDR3 protein. A D gene is named only where the DNA matches it firmly. Size tells how often a clone was seen (once, few, many) or the class of an expanded clone, and some rows leave it out.

many | TRBJ1-2 | TRBD1 | TRBV7-3 | TGTGCCAGCAGCTTCGGGACAGGAGCTAACTATGGCTACACCTTC | CASSFGTGANYGYTF
- | TRBJ2-3 | - | TRBV7-9 | TGTGCCAGCAGCTTAGGACCGGGGCTGGATACGCAGTATTTT | CASSLGPGLDTQYF
- | TRBJ2-7 | TRBD2 | TRBV11-2 | TGTGCCAGCAGTACTGCAAGCCACGGACTAGCGGGAACGATCATCTACGAGCAGTACTTC | CASSTASHGLAGTIIYEQYF
- | TRBJ2-5 | TRBD1 | TRBV29-1 | TGCAGCGTAGAGGACAGGAGACAAGAGACCCAGTACTTC | CSVEDRRQETQYF
- | TRBJ2-7 | TRBD1 | TRBV7-9 | TGTGCCAGCAGCTCGACAGGGGATAGATACGAGCAGTACTTC | CASSSTGDRYEQYF
- | TRBJ1-6 | - | TRBV5-1 | TGCGCCAGCAGCTTGGGCTTAGGCAGGGGCTATAATTCACCCCTCCACTTT | CASSLGLGRGYNSPLHF
few | TRBJ2-1 | TRBD2 | TRBV20-1 | TGCAGTGCTAGAACTAGCGGGAGTGTCTTGAGTGAGCAGTTCTTC | CSARTSGSVLSEQFF
- | TRBJ2-1 | - | TRBV7-9 | TGTGCCAGCTTGTTGGGGAGTGAGCAGTTCTTC | CASLLGSEQFF
many | TRBJ2-7 | - | TRBV12-3/TRBV12-4 | TGTGCCAGCAGTTTGGTGGTTAGCGAGCAGTACTTC | CASSLVVSEQYF
few | TRBJ2-1 | - | TRBV7-6 | TGTGCCAGCAGCTTAGGGGCAGGGTCATTCAATGAGCAGTTCTTC | CASSLGAGSFNEQFF
- | TRBJ2-1 | - | TRBV3-1 | TGTGCCAGCAGCCGAAGACTTGACAATGAGCAGTTCTTC | CASSRRLDNEQFF
few | TRBJ2-2 | - | TRBV20-1 | TGCAGTGCTAGAGCCATACTAAGGGACACCGGGGAGCTGTTTTTT | CSARAILRDTGELFF
few | TRBJ1-2 | - | TRBV12-3/TRBV12-4 | TGTGCCAGCAGTTTACGTTCAGGCGGCTATGGCTACACCTTC | CASSLRSGGYGYTF
few | TRBJ2-1 | TRBD2 | TRBV5-1 | TGCGCCAGCAGCTTTGGGACTAGCGGGAACGATGAGCAGTTCTTC | CASSFGTSGNDEQFF
- | TRBJ2-7 | TRBD1 | TRBV3-1 | TGTGCCAGCAGCAACGGACAGGGTGGGGTCTACGAGCAGTACTTC | CASSNGQGGVYEQYF
many | TRBJ1-2 | - | TRBV20-1 | TGCAGTGCTAGAGATCCCGGGACTCCCGAGGGCTACACCTTC | CSARDPGTPEGYTF